Described below is a single TCR beta chain sequence and its context. Its antigen remains unidentified. The V and J ends lost 1 base and 7 bases respectively, with 16 bases between them. CDR1 is SGHAT, CDR2 FQNNGV, per germline. The CDR3 is 15 amino acids. Repertoires were generated with immunoSEQ multiplex PCR, while TCRdb's copy carries only in-frame clones and drops some. The data hold more than 95,000 clones, with roughly nine tenths observed a single time. The record originates from a study of Tregs in tolerant kidney transplant recipients. Study conclusions and caveats: Validation in larger populations is needed because few patients were studied.

Unstimulated Tregs (CD4+CD25+CD127-) and CD4+CD25- non-Tregs were sorted from PBMCs. This receptor was obtained from a human donor in good health. The chain is built from TRBV11-2 and TRBJ1-2; no firm D call. The source material was CD4+ T cells from blood. The CDR3 DNA is TGTGCCAGCAGCTTAGGGTCCAACTCCCACATTGGCTACACCTTC. Amino acid sequence: CASSLGSNSHIGYTF. Supplemented by reference TRBV11-2 and TRBJ1-2, the full variable domain reads EAGVAQSPRYKIIEKRQSVAFWCNPISGHATLYWYQQILGQGPKLLIQFQNNGVVDDSQLPKDRFSAERLKGVDSTLKIQPAKLEDSAVYLCASSLGSNSHIGYTFGSGTRLTVV.